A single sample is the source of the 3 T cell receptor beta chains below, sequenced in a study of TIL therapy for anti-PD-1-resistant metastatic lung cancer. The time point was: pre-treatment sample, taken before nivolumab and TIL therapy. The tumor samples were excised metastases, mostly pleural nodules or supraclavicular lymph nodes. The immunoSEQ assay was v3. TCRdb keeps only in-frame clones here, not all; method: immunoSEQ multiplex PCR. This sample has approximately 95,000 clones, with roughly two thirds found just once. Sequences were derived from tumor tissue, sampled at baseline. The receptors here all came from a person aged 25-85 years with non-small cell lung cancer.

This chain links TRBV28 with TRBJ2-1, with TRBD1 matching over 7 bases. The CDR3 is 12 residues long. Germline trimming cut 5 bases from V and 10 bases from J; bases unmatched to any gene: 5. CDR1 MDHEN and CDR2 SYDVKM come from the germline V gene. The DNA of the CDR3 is TGTGCCAGCAGTGACAGGGTACGAGAGCAGTTCTTC. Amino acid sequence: CASSDRVREQFF.

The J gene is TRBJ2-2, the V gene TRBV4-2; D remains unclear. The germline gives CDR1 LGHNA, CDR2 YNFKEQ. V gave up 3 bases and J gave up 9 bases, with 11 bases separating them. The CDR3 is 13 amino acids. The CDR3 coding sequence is TGTGCCAGCAGCCAGTTTGTCGCCCGGGAGCTGTTTTTT. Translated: CASSQFVARELFF.

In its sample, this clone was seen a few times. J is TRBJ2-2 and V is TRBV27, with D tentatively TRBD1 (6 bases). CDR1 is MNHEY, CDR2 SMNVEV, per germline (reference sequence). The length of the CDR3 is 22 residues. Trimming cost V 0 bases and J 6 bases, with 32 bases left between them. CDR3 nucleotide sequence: TGTGCCAGCAGTTTATCTTTTTTTGGTTCGAGGGGGAGTGGCTATTCATCCGGGGAGCTGTTTTTT. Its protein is CASSLSFFGSRGSGYSSGELFF.